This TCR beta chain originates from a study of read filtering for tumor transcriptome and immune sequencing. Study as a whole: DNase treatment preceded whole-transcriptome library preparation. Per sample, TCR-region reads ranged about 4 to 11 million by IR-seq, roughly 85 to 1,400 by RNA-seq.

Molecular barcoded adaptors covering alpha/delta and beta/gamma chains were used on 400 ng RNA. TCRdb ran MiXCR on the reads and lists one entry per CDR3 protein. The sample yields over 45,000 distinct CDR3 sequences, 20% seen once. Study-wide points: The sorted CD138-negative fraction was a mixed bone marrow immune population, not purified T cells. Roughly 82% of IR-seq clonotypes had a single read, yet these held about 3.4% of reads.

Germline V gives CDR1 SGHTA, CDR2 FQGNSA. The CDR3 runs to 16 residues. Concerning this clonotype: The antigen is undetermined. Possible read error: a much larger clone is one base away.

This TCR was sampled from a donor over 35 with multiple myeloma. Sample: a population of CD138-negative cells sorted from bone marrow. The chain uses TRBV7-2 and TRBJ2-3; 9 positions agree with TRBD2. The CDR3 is CASGLEIAGEGDTQYF. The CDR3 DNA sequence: TGTGCCAGCGGCTTGGAAATAGCGGGAGAGGGAGATACGCAGTATTTT.